Sequencing of this TCR beta chain was carried out in a study of early T cells in non-severe SARS-CoV-2 infection. Study as a whole: Unpaired chains resulted from sequencing bulk RNA of unsorted whole blood.

Unmatched junction bases numbered 5, after V lost 4 bases and J lost 8 bases. Germline assignment: CDR1 MNHEY and CDR2 SVGEGT. The CDR3 contains 14 residues. In this sample, this clonotype turned up a few times. Its antigen remains unknown. TCRdb fed the 5' RACE reads into MiXCR, producing one record per CDR3 protein. The sample lists about 42,000 distinct CDR3 sequences; 6% to 7.5% were seen once. Findings and caveats of the study: VDJdb matches were skewed toward anti-spike CD8 T cell responses.

V usage is TRBV6-2 or TRBV6-3 and J usage is TRBJ2-4; 10 bases agree with TRBD1. The sample consisted of whole blood. The receptor was isolated from an adult who was a healthcare worker with PCR-confirmed SARS-CoV-2 infection or an uninfected control (not recorded which). CDR3 nucleotide sequence: TGTGCCAGCAGTTTCGCCGGGACAGGGGACATTCAGTACTTC. This gives the protein CASSFAGTGDIQYF.